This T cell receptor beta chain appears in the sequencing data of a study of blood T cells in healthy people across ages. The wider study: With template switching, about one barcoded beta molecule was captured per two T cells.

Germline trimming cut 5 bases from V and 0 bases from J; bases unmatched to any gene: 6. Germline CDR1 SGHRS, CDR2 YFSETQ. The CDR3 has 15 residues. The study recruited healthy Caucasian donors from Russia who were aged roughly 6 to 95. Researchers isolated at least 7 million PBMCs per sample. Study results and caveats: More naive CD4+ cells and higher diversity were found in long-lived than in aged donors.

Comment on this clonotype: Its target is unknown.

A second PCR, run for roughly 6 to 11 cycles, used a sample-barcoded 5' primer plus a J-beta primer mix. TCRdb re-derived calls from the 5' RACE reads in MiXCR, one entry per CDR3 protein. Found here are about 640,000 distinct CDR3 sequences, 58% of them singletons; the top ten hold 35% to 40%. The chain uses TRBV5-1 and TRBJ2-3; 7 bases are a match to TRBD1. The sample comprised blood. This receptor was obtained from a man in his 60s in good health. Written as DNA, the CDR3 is TGCGCCAGCAGGTGGACAGGAATTAGCACAGATACGCAGTATTTT. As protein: CASRWTGISTDTQYF.